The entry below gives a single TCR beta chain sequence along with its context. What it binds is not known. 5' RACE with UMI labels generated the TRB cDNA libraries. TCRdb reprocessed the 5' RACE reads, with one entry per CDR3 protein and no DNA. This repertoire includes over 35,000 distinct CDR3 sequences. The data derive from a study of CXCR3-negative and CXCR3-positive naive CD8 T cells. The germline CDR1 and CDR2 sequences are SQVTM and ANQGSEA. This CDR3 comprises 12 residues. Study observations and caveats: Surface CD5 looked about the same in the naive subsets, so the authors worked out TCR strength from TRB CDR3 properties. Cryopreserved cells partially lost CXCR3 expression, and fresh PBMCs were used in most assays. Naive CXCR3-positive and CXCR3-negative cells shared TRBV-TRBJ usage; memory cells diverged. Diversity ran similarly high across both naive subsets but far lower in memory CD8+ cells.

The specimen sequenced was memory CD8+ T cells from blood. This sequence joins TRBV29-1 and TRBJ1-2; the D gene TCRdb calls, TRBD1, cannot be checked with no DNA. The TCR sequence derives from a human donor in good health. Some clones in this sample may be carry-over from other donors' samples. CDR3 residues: CSVFQGADGYTF.